One T cell receptor beta chain is described in this entry. Its antigen is unknown. Sequencing was performed with immunoSEQ multiplex PCR; in TCRdb, only in-frame clones are kept and a portion is missing. The table has 39,000 or so clones, over 85% seen once. CDR1 SGHDT and CDR2 YYEEEE come from the germline V gene. There are 14 residues in the CDR3. Trimming removed 2 bases from V and 1 base from J; junction bases left unmatched: 1. The sample belongs to a study of graft-versus-host responses after intestinal transplantation. General study findings and limits: Peak circulating GvH clone levels tracked with early post-transplant HvG declines.

The TCR comes from a human donor who was the organ donor for an intestinal transplant. The chain is built from TRBV5-6 and TRBJ2-3, with 7 bases matching TRBD2. This material consisted of unstimulated CD8+ T cells sorted from spleen or lymph node cells, taken before transplant. The CDR3 spells CASSFGGGTDTQYF. CDR3 DNA: TGTGCCAGCAGCTTTGGGGGGGGCACAGATACGCAGTATTTT.